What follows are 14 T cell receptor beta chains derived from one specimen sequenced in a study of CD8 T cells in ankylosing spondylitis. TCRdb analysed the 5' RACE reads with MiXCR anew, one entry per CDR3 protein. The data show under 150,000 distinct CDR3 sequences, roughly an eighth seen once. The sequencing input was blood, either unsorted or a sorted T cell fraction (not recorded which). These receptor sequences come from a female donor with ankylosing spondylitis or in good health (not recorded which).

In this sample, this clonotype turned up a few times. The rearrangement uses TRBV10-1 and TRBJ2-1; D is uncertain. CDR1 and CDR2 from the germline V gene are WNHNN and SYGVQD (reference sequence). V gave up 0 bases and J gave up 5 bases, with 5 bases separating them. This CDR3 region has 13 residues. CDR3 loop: CASSESRDNEQFF. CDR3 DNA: TGCGCCAGCAGTGAGTCGCGAGACAATGAGCAGTTCTTC.

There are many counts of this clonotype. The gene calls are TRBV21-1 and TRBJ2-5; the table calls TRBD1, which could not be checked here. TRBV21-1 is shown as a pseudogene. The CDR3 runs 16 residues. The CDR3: CASSKPQPTGQETQYF. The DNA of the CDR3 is TGTGCCAGCAGCAAACCCCAACCGACAGGCCAAGAGACCCAGTACTTC.

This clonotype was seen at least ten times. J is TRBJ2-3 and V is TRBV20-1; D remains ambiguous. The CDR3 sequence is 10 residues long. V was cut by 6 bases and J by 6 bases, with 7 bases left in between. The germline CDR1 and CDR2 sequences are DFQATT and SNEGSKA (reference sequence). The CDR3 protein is CSAVEDTQYF. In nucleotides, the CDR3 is TGCAGTGCCGTGGAGGATACGCAGTATTTT.

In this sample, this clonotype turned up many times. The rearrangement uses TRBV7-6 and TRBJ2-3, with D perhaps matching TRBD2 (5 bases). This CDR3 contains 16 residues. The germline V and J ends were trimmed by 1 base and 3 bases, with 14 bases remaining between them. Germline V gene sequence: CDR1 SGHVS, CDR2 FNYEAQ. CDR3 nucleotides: TGTGCCAGCAGCTTAGTCCCTAGGAGCGGTACAGATACGCAGTATTTT. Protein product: CASSLVPRSGTDTQYF.

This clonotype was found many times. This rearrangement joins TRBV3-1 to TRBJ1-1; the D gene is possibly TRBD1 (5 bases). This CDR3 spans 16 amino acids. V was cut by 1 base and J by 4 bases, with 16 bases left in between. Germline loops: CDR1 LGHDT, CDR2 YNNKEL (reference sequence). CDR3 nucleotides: TGTGCCAGCAGCCAAGGGGCAGGGAAAACGATCACTGAAGCTTTCTTT. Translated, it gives CASSQGAGKTITEAFF.

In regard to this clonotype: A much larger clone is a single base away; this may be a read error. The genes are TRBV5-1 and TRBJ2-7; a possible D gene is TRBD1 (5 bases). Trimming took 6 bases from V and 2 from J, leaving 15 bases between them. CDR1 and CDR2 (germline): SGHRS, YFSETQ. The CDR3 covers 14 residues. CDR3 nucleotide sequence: TGCGCCAGCATCTTACAGGACGAAGCCTACGAGCAGTACTTC. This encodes CASILQDEAYEQYF.

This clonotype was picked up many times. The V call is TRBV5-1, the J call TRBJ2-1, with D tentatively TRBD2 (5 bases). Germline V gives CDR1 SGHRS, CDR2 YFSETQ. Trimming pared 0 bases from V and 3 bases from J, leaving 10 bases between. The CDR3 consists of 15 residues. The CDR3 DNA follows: TGCGCCAGCAGCTTGGCAGGTCGGGGCTACAATGAGCAGTTCTTC. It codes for CASSLAGRGYNEQFF.

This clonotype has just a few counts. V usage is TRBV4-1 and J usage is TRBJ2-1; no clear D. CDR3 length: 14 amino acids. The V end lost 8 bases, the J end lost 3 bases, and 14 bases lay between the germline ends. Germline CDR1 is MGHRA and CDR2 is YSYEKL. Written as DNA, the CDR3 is TGCGCCAGCTCCCGGCTAGTGGGCTACAATGAGCAGTTCTTC. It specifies CASSRLVGYNEQFF.

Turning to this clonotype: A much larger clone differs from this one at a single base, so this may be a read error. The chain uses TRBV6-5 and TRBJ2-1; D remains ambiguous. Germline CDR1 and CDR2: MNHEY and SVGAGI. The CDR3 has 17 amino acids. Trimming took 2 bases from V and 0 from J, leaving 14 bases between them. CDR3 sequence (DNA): TGTGCCAGCAGTTACGACATTTGGACGAGCTCCTACAATGAGCAGTTCTTC. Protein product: CASSYDIWTSSYNEQFF.

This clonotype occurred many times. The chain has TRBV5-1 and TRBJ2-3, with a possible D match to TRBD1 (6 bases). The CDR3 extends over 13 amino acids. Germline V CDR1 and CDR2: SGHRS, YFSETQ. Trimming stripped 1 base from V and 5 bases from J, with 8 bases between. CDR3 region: CASSLLGGDTQYF. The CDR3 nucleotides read TGCGCCAGCAGCTTGCTAGGGGGAGATACGCAGTATTTT. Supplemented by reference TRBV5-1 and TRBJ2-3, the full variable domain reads KAGVTQTPRYLIKTRGQQVTLSCSPISGHRSVSWYQQTPGQGLQFLFEYFSETQRNKGNFPGRFSGRQFSNSRSEMNVSTLELGDSALYLCASSLLGGDTQYFGPGTRLTVL.

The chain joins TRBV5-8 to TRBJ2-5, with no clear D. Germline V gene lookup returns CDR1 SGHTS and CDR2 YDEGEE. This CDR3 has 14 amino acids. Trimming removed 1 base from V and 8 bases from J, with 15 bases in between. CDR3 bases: TGTGCCAGCAGCTTGATTTGGAGTCCAGACACCCAGTACTTC. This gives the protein CASSLIWSPDTQYF.

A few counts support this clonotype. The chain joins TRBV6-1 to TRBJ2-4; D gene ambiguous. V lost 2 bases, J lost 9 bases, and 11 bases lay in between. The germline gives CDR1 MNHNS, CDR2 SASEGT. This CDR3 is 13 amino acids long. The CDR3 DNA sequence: TGTGCCAGCAGTGAACTAGGGAAAGGCATTCAGTACTTC. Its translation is CASSELGKGIQYF.

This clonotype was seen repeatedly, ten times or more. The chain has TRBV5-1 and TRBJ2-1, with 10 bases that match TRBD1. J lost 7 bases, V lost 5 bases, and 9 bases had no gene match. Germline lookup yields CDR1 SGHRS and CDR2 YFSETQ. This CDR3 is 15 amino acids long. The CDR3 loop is CASRTGTGAWNEQFF. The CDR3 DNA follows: TGCGCCAGCAGGACCGGGACAGGGGCCTGGAATGAGCAGTTCTTC.

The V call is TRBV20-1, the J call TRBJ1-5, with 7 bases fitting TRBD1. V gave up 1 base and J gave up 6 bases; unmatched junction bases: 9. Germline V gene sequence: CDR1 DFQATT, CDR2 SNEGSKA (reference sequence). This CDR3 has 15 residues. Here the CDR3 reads CSARGSGGLAQPQHF. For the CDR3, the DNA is TGCAGTGCTAGAGGGTCAGGGGGTTTAGCTCAGCCCCAGCATTTT.